These 12 T cell receptor beta chains were all obtained from the same sample, sequenced in a study of T cell changes during pregnancy in multiple sclerosis (dated by TCRdb to between 2018 and 2021). The method was the immunoSEQ multiplex PCR assay. Not all clones reach the TCRdb copy of this immuneACCESS table, which keeps in-frame sequences only. Checked studies attribute under half of the gap to unresolved V genes and leave the rest unexplained. This sample holds 30,000 or so clones; roughly nine tenths were observed only once. The ten largest make up about 4.3% of the sample. Sequencing used CD8+ T cells from peripheral blood mononuclear cells, obtained in the second trimester of pregnancy. The receptors come from a female donor in good health, enrolled as a control in a pregnancy study.

The V gene is TRBV5-4, the J gene TRBJ2-5; 9 nucleotides align to TRBD1. The last part of the DNA fits TRBJ2-7 better; the J call may be wrong. The germline V gene encodes CDR1 SGHNT and CDR2 YYREEE (reference sequence). The length of the CDR3 is 18 residues. CDR3 DNA sequence: TGTGCCAGCAGCCTGGGACAGGGTGTCGCTCTGGGATCCCACGAGCAGTACTTC. It translates to CASSLGQGVALGSHEQYF.

The chain recombines TRBV6-4 with TRBJ1-6; 7 bases match TRBD1. The germline V gene has CDR1 MRHNA and CDR2 SNTAGT. Losses at the gene ends were 5 bases for V and 5 bases for J; bases not matched to a gene: 3. The CDR3 has 14 residues. The CDR3 reads CASSSGTDNSPLHF. In DNA, the CDR3 is TGTGCCAGCAGTTCCGGGACAGATAATTCACCCCTCCACTTT.

V usage is TRBV4-2 and J usage is TRBJ2-7, with 10 nucleotides matching TRBD1. The CDR3 contains 15 residues. Germline trimming cut 3 bases from V and 6 bases from J; bases unmatched to any gene: 8. The germline V gene encodes CDR1 LGHNA and CDR2 YNFKEQ. Here the CDR3 DNA reads TGTGCCAGCAGCCATTCCGGGACAGGGGCCGGCGAGCAGTACTTC. This gives the protein CASSHSGTGAGEQYF.

This clone was detected once. This chain joins TRBV30 and TRBJ1-2; the match to TRBD1 covers 9 bases. J gave up 6 bases and V 2 bases, and 7 bases lay outside the gene matches. This CDR3 has 14 amino acids. The V gene's germline CDR1 is GTSNPN and CDR2 SVGIG (reference sequence). CDR3 amino acids: CAWSTGTGINGYTF. CDR3 DNA: TGTGCCTGGAGTACCGGGACAGGGATTAATGGCTACACCTTC.

The CDR3 here is CASSTGLAHEQYF. The CDR3 DNA reads as TGTGCCAGTAGTACGGGACTAGCGCACGAGCAGTACTTC. This chain links TRBV19 with TRBJ2-7, with TRBD2 matching 10 bases. Trimming at V came to 4 bases and at J to 5 bases, leaving 2 bases not matched to a gene. The CDR3 has 13 amino acids. CDR1 LNHDA and CDR2 SQIVND come from the germline V gene (reference sequence).

The genes are TRBV14 and TRBJ2-7; weak D call: TRBD1 (6 bases). The germline V gene has CDR1 SGHDN and CDR2 FVKESK. CDR3 length equals 15 residues. Trimming removed 8 bases at V and 5 bases at J, with 22 bases between. CDR3 DNA: TGTGCCAGCGGATCAGGCGACACAGGGAAACACGAGCAGTACTTC. Translated, it gives CASGSGDTGKHEQYF.

The J gene is TRBJ1-4, the V gene TRBV4-3, with D maybe TRBD1 (6 bases). The V and J ends lost 0 bases and 4 bases respectively, with 12 bases between them. Germline assignment: CDR1 LGHNA and CDR2 YSLEER. The CDR3 length is 16 residues. In DNA form, the CDR3 reads TGCGCCAGCAGCCAAGACCCGGACAGTCGTAATGAAAAACTGTTTTTT. It is translated as CASSQDPDSRNEKLFF.

The V and J genes are TRBV30 and TRBJ1-1, with 8 bases lining up with TRBD1. Germline assignment: CDR1 GTSNPN and CDR2 SVGIG (reference sequence). The CDR3 is 11 residues long. J lost 10 bases, V lost 2 bases, and 3 bases had no gene match. Here the CDR3 reads CAWSIDRGAFF. The DNA for the CDR3 is TGTGCCTGGAGTATCGACAGGGGAGCTTTCTTT.

The gene calls are TRBV27 and TRBJ1-2, with 12 nucleotides matching TRBD1. Trimming took 0 bases from V and 2 from J; bases not matched to a gene: 10. The CDR3 runs to 19 residues. The germline gives CDR1 MNHEY, CDR2 SMNVEV (reference sequence). The CDR3 DNA reads as TGTGCCAGCAGTTTATCCGCCGGGACAGGGGGCGGTTGGAACTATGGCTACACCTTC. Its translation is CASSLSAGTGGGWNYGYTF.

This clone was picked up a small number of times. Written as DNA, the CDR3 is TGTGCCAGCAAGGGGCCAGCCTACGAGCAGTACTTC. This encodes CASKGPAYEQYF. The rearrangement joins TRBV27 to TRBJ2-7, with D possibly TRBD1 on 5 matching bases. Deletions cut 7 bases from V and 2 bases from J, with 9 bases between. Germline CDR1 MNHEY, CDR2 SMNVEV (reference sequence). There are 12 residues in the CDR3.

The CDR3 here is CASSQVTNTGELFF. DNA for the CDR3: TGTGCCAGCAGCCAAGTTACGAACACCGGGGAGCTGTTTTTT. The genes are TRBV14 and TRBJ2-2; D remains unclear. The V end lost 1 base, the J end lost 0 bases, and 3 bases lay between the germline ends. The germline CDR1 and CDR2 sequences are SGHDN and FVKESK. The CDR3 sequence is 14 residues long. Full variable domain (remainder filled in from reference TRBV14 and TRBJ2-2): EAGVTQFPSHSVIEKGQTVTLRCDPISGHDNLYWYRRVMGKEIKFLLHFVKESKQDESGMPNNRFLAERTGGTYSTLKVQPAELEDSGVYFCASSQVTNTGELFFGEGSRLTVL.

Only a few counts were recorded for this clone. The rearrangement links TRBV4-1 to TRBJ1-1; D is undetermined. V lost 1 base, J lost 2 bases, and 5 bases lay in between. This CDR3 contains 13 residues. Looked up from germline, CDR1 is MGHRA and CDR2 is YSYEKL. The CDR3 region is CASSQAGNTEAFF. Here the CDR3 DNA reads TGCGCCAGCAGCCAAGCGGGAAACACTGAAGCTTTCTTT.